The clone carrying this T cell receptor beta chain appeared a single time. Authors' processing steps: Reference gene primer amplification gave nucleated cell count estimates. Profiled with immunoSEQ multiplex PCR; TCRdb holds only in-frame clones, not every one. The V and J calls and the clone size are those of that table, but D and trimming were determined from the DNA. The table shows 75,000 to 95,000 clones, with around 72% occurring only once. The CDR3 spans 13 residues. The germline V gene has CDR1 MNHEY and CDR2 SMNVEV (reference sequence). V was pared by 6 bases and J by 2 bases, with 1 base of the junction left unmatched. The sample belongs to a study of blood T cell repertoires in COVID-19. About the study: Samples taken during acute and convalescent COVID-19 were collected in the United States, Italy and Spain.

This TCR derives from an older woman in a cohort sampled during active or convalescent COVID-19. V and J are TRBV27 and TRBJ2-5; 9 bases fit TRBD2. The sequencing input was peripheral blood. The DNA for the CDR3 is TGTGCCAGCAGGACTAGCGGACAAGAGACCCAGTACTTC. Amino acids: CASRTSGQETQYF.